What follows is one T cell receptor (beta chain) and its context. The data belong to a study of healthy donors' naive CD4 and CD8 T cells. The ends were cut back, 5 bases at V and 3 bases at J, with 16 bases in the middle. The CDR3 totals 14 residues. The germline V gene has CDR1 GTSNPN and CDR2 SVGIG (reference sequence). A linear amplification protocol produced the TCR libraries from 500 ng of total RNA. TCRdb re-analysed the reads in MiXCR, keeping a single row per CDR3 protein. This table has around 200,000 distinct CDR3 sequences, under 85% appearing once. This clonotype was sampled from a pool of human donors in good health; the sample pools cells from several healthy donors. The rearrangement joins TRBV30 to TRBJ1-1, with D hard to call. Input material: naive CD4+ and CD8+ T cells sorted from blood, pooled from several donors. The CDR3 DNA reads as TGTGCCTGGCGCCACCGGGCAGATTACACTGAAGCTTTCTTT. It encodes CAWRHRADYTEAFF.